The 16 T cell receptor beta chains below were found in one sample sequenced in a study of PD-L1 blockade in urothelial cancer. Sequencing used immunoSEQ multiplex PCR; TCRdb keeps in-frame clones, though not all of them. The sample lists around 30,000 clones, around 85% occurring once. The source was PBMCs, collected around atezolizumab (anti-PD-L1) treatment. The receptors shown here come from a man between 45 and 60 years old with urothelial cancer.

The chain employs TRBV29-1 and TRBJ1-2; TRBD1 matches 10 bases. The CDR3 loop spans 14 amino acids. The V gene end was trimmed by 6 bases and the J gene end by 6 bases; junction bases not matched to a gene: 10. From germline, CDR1 is SQVTM and CDR2 ANQGSEA. This CDR3 is CSVRQGAGYDGYTF. In nucleotides, the CDR3 is TGCAGCGTAAGACAGGGGGCAGGATACGATGGCTACACCTTC.

The chain employs TRBV10-2 and TRBJ2-6; no clear D gene. V was cut by 4 bases and J by 0 bases, with 4 bases left in between. This CDR3 spans 14 amino acids. Germline-derived CDR1 and CDR2 are WSHSY and SAAADI. CDR3 nucleotides: TGCGCCAGCAGTGCCGTCTCTGGGGCCAACGTCCTGACTTTC. Its protein product is CASSAVSGANVLTF.

Concerning this clone itself: The junction differs from germline at one of its ends, possibly a read error. The V gene is TRBV7-7, the J gene TRBJ2-5; a weak D match, TRBD1 (6 bases). The CDR3 consists of 15 residues. In germline, CDR1 is SSHAT, CDR2 FNYEAQ (reference sequence). CDR3 in DNA: TGTGCTAGCAGCGTACAGGGCACGCGACAAGAGACCCAGTACTTC. Protein sequence: CASSVQGTRQETQYF.

This chain uses TRBV7-9 with TRBJ2-5; no firm D call. Germline CDR1 SEHNR, CDR2 FQNEAQ (reference sequence). This CDR3 is 11 amino acids long. V was cut by 3 bases and J by 4 bases, with 3 bases left in between. The CDR3 region is CASSFRETQYF. Here the CDR3 DNA reads TGTGCCAGCAGCTTTCGAGAGACCCAGTACTTC.

This clone was counted a few times. The V call is TRBV9, the J call TRBJ1-3, with D tentatively TRBD1 (5 bases). Germline values: CDR1 SGDLS, CDR2 YYNGEE. V lost 0 bases, J lost 0 bases, and 10 bases lay in between. The CDR3 contains 16 residues. The CDR3, as DNA: TGTGCCAGCAGCGTAGGGAGGGGCTACTCTGGAAACACCATATATTTT. Translating gives CASSVGRGYSGNTIYF.

The V call is TRBV2, the J call TRBJ1-5; 9 bases match TRBD1. The V and J ends lost 6 bases and 4 bases, in that order; junction bases with no gene match: 7. Germline values: CDR1 SNHLY, CDR2 FYNNEI. The CDR3 consists of 15 residues. The CDR3 sequence: CASSWGTGPNQPQHF. The CDR3 region has the DNA TGTGCCAGCAGCTGGGGGACAGGGCCGAATCAGCCCCAGCATTTT.

The chain has TRBV27 and TRBJ2-2; tentatively, D is TRBD2 (5 bases). Trimming removed 3 bases at V and 4 bases at J, with 15 bases between. The CDR3 extends over 16 amino acids. The germline V gene encodes CDR1 MNHEY and CDR2 SMNVEV (reference sequence). The CDR3 spells CASSLRSSLSTGELFF. The CDR3, as DNA: TGTGCCAGCAGTTTGCGGTCTAGCCTAAGCACCGGGGAGCTGTTTTTT.

The chain joins TRBV5-1 to TRBJ1-1; TRBD1 is a possible D gene (6 bases). Per germline, CDR1 SGHRS and CDR2 YFSETQ. Trimming pared 0 bases from V and 4 bases from J, leaving 19 bases between. CDR3 length equals 17 residues. CDR3 coding DNA: TGCGCCAGCAGCTTGGCCATGTCAGCAGGGGTAGGCACTGAAGCTTTCTTT. Translation: CASSLAMSAGVGTEAFF.

This clone has more than one count but fewer than ten. Here the CDR3 DNA reads TGTGCCAGCAGCTTAACCGGGACAGCTAACTCTGGGGCCAACGTCCTGACTTTC. The encoded protein is CASSLTGTANSGANVLTF. The V call is TRBV7-3, the J call TRBJ2-6; TRBD1 matches 7 bases. Germline CDR1 SGHTA, CDR2 FQGTGA. J lost 0 bases, V lost 0 bases, and 5 bases had no gene match. The CDR3 is 18 amino acids.

This chain links TRBV7-2 with TRBJ2-2; 7 bases match TRBD1. V lost 3 bases, J lost 4 bases, and 2 bases stayed unmatched. CDR3 length: 14 amino acids. Germline-derived CDR1 and CDR2 are SGHTA and FQGNSA. CDR3 DNA: TGTGCCAGCAGCTTGGGACAGACCACCGGGGAGCTGTTTTTT. Amino acids: CASSLGQTTGELFF. The complete variable domain, with remaining parts taken from reference TRBV7-2 and TRBJ2-2, reads GAGVSQSPSNKVTEKGKDVELRCDPISGHTALYWYRQSLGQGLEFLIYFQGNSAPDKSGLPSDRFSAERTGGSVSTLTIQRTQQEDSAVYLCASSLGQTTGELFFGEGSRLTVL.

The rearrangement uses TRBV19 and TRBJ2-7, with 11 bases that match TRBD1. The CDR3 has 15 residues. In germline, CDR1 is LNHDA, CDR2 SQIVND (reference sequence). J was trimmed by 2 bases and V by 10 bases; bases with no gene match: 10. Here the CDR3 DNA reads TGTGCCACAACATCCCGGGACAGGGGGACCTACGAGCAGTACTTC. It translates to CATTSRDRGTYEQYF.

The chain carries TRBV19 and TRBJ1-5; D is possibly TRBD1 (5 bases). CDR1 and CDR2 from the germline V gene are LNHDA and SQIVND (reference sequence). The CDR3 length is 16 residues. Trimming pared 5 bases from V and 1 base from J, leaving 15 bases between. This chain's CDR3 is CASSGTRGVSNQPQHF. The CDR3 DNA is TGTGCCAGTAGTGGGACCCGCGGGGTAAGCAATCAGCCCCAGCATTTT.

This chain links TRBV5-1 with TRBJ1-5; TRBD1 aligns across 7 bases. Germline V gene data show CDR1 as SGHRS and CDR2 as YFSETQ. The length of the CDR3 is 15 residues. The V and J ends lost 0 bases and 3 bases, in that order; junction bases with no gene match: 3. The DNA for the CDR3 is TGCGCCAGCAGCTTGGGAGGGGGCTCCAATCAGCCCCAGCATTTT. It is translated as CASSLGGGSNQPQHF.

The rearrangement links TRBV6-1 to TRBJ1-1; D call uncertain. CDR1 is MNHNS, CDR2 SASEGT, per germline. The CDR3 spans 11 residues. The ends were cut back, 6 bases at V and 0 bases at J, with 2 bases in the middle. The CDR3 sequence: CASSVNTEAFF. CDR3 sequence (DNA): TGTGCCAGCAGCGTGAACACTGAAGCTTTCTTT.

The chain uses TRBV7-3 and TRBJ2-2; TRBD1 might be the D (6 bases). Trimming left V 2 bases short and J 5 bases short, with 9 bases between. Germline lookup yields CDR1 SGHTA and CDR2 FQGTGA. The CDR3 is 14 residues long. CDR3 in amino acids: CASSLGQTTGELFF. In DNA, the CDR3 is TGTGCCAGCAGCTTAGGACAGACGACCGGGGAGCTGTTTTTT.

V usage is TRBV10-3 and J usage is TRBJ1-1; D gene ambiguous. V dropped 7 bases and J dropped 0 bases, with 9 bases sitting between them. Germline CDR1 reads ENHRY; CDR2 reads SYGVKD. CDR3 length equals 13 residues. The CDR3 here is CAITPSLNTEAFF. CDR3 nucleotides: TGTGCCATCACTCCGTCTTTGAACACTGAAGCTTTCTTT.